This T cell receptor (beta chain) emerged from a study of blood T cell repertoires in COVID-19. For the study at large: Samples taken during acute and convalescent COVID-19 were collected in the United States, Italy and Spain.

The CDR3 runs to 14 residues. Germline assignment: CDR1 KGHDR and CDR2 SFDVKD. Trimming cost V 4 bases and J 5 bases; bases outside gene matches: 6. Per the authors' pipeline: Researchers report that nucleated cell counts were estimated from reference gene primer amplification. Produced via immunoSEQ multiplex PCR; TCRdb's table is partial and in-frame only. Clonal size and the V and J genes are those of that table, whereas D and trimming came from the DNA. The table has 150,000 to 190,000 clones, about 88% seen once; the top ten hold under 2.5%. The chain recombines TRBV24-1 with TRBJ1-2, with 7 bases that match TRBD1. The sample comprised peripheral blood. This TCR derives from an older woman with acute or convalescent COVID-19. CDR3 bases: TGTGCCACCAGTGACATCGGGACAGTATATGGCTACACCTTC. Its translation is CATSDIGTVYGYTF.